Listed below are T cell receptor beta chains from one sample, sequenced in a study of Ad26.COV2.S vaccination and SARS-CoV-2 variants. Profiling relied on immunoSEQ multiplex PCR, and the TCRdb table lists in-frame clones only, not all of them. The sample has roughly 500,000 clones; 80% to 90% are singletons. The input for sequencing was peripheral blood, taken in a trial of Ad26.COV2.S vaccine versus placebo. The receptor set was obtained from a person between 18 and 59 years old who received the Ad26.COV2.S COVID-19 vaccine or a placebo. Both conserved end residues are part of each CDR3. Each record gives: clone size, D gene, J gene, V gene, CDR3 DNA, CDR3 protein. A D gene is named only where the DNA matches it firmly. Clone size is stated in some rows and not others, as once, few, many or a class when expanded.

. . TRBJ2-6 TRBV11-2 TGTGCCAGCAGCAGGTACCAGGGAAGTGGGGCCAACGTCCTGACTTTC CASSRYQGSGANVLTF
. . TRBJ1-3 TRBV3-1/TRBV3-2 TGTGCCAGCAGCCGATATGGGGACGGAAACACCATATATTTT CASSRYGDGNTIYF
. . TRBJ1-2 TRBV16 TGTGCCAGCAGCCAATTTCAAGGGGGTGGCTACACCTTC CASSQFQGGGYTF
. TRBD1 TRBJ1-2 TRBV4-1 TGCGCCAGCAGCCGAGACCCAGGGGGCGGTAACTATGGCTACACCTTC CASSRDPGGGNYGYTF
. . TRBJ2-3 TRBV3-1/TRBV3-2 TGTGCCAGCAGCCCTCCCGGGAGTAAAACCAAGGGCCCCACAGATACGCAGTATTTT CASSPPGSKTKGPTDTQYF
once . TRBJ1-6 TRBV5-1 TGCGCCAGCAGGACGGACGGAAATTCACCCCTCCACTTT CASRTDGNSPLHF
. . TRBJ1-2 TRBV6-2/TRBV6-3 TGTGCCAGCAGTTATAAGGGGGATGGCTACACCTTC CASSYKGDGYTF
. . TRBJ2-2 TRBV9 TGTGCCAGCAGCGTAATCACAGGGTCCGGGGAGCTGTTTTTT CASSVITGSGELFF
once TRBD1 TRBJ1-6 TRBV5-6 TGTGCCAGCAGTCGCCGGGACAGTAATTCACCCCTCCACTTT CASSRRDSNSPLHF
. . TRBJ1-1 TRBV24-1 TGTGCCACCAGTGATATAGCGGGGACTGAAGCTTTCTTT CATSDIAGTEAFF
. . TRBJ1-2 TRBV11-3 TGTGCCAGCAGCTTAGACCTGCAGGGGCACTATGGCTACACCTTC CASSLDLQGHYGYTF
. . TRBJ2-5 TRBV7-9 TGTGCCAGCAGCTTAGCGCATGGGGGCTCAGGAGAGACCCAGTACTTC CASSLAHGGSGETQYF
. TRBD2 TRBJ2-1 TRBV3-1/TRBV3-2 TGTGCCAGCAGCCCTCAACTGACTAGCTCACCATACAATGAGCAGTTCTTC CASSPQLTSSPYNEQFF
. . TRBJ2-5 TRBV7-2 TGTGCCAGCAGCCTGCAGACTACAGGGACCGTCCAAGAGACCCAGTACTTC CASSLQTTGTVQETQYF
. TRBD1 TRBJ1-1 TRBV7-6 TGTGCCAGCAGCGCATTACAGGGGAGGACTGAAGCTTTCTTT CASSALQGRTEAFF
. . TRBJ2-1 TRBV2 TGTGCCAGCGGGGACCATGAGCAGTTCTTC CASGDHEQFF
. . TRBJ2-1 TRBV27 TGTGCCAGCAGTAGCCGAGCGATGAGCTCCTACAATGAGCAGTTCTTC CASSSRAMSSYNEQFF
. . TRBJ2-5 TRBV5-6 TGTGCCAGCAGCTTGGCCGCGGCAGTTCAAGAGACCCAGTACTTC CASSLAAAVQETQYF
few . TRBJ1-5 TRBV20-1 TGCAGTGCAGCCCAGGGAGAGCCCCAGCATTTT CSAAQGEPQHF
. . TRBJ1-5 TRBV4-2 TGTGCCAGCAGTGGCGGGGCAGGGGTGTTTCAGCCCCAGCATTTT CASSGGAGVFQPQHF
. . TRBJ1-3 TRBV4-1 TGCGCCAGCAGCCGCCGCCACGAGGCAGGACCTGGCGGAAACACCATATATTTT CASSRRHEAGPGGNTIYF
. . TRBJ2-2 TRBV20-1 TGCAGTGCTAGTTTTGCGACCGGGGAGCTGTTTTTT CSASFATGELFF
. . TRBJ1-4 TRBV4-1 TGCGCCAGCAGCCAAGAATGGGGAGCTAATGAAAAACTGTTTTTT CASSQEWGANEKLFF
. TRBD2 TRBJ2-3 TRBV7-9 TGTGCCAGCAGCTTAGGTATTAGCGGGAGGGCGACAGATACGCAGTATTTT CASSLGISGRATDTQYF
. . TRBJ1-3 TRBV10-3 TGTGCCATCAGTGAGCCCGGGACCTCTGGAAACACCATATATTTT CAISEPGTSGNTIYF
few TRBD1 TRBJ2-3 TRBV6-5 TGTGCCAGCACCCGGACAGGGGGCACAGATACGCAGTATTTT CASTRTGGTDTQYF
. TRBD1 TRBJ1-1 TRBV7-2 TGTGCCAGCAGCCCCGGGACAGGCCGCGAAGCTTTCTTT CASSPGTGREAFF
. TRBD1 TRBJ1-2 TRBV24-1 TGTGCCACCAGTGACCCCGGGACAGAATATGGCTACACCTTC CATSDPGTEYGYTF
once . TRBJ2-4 TRBV6-5 TGTGCCAGCACCCTGCAGGGGCTAAGGGACATTCAGTACTTC CASTLQGLRDIQYF
. TRBD2 TRBJ2-1 TRBV24-1 TGTGCCACCAGTGACCCCGGGGGAGCGGGAGAGTATGAGCAGTTCTTC CATSDPGGAGEYEQFF
. TRBD2 TRBJ2-5 TRBV18 TGTGCCAGCTCTCCCGGAGATCTAGCGGGGGGAGAGACCCAGTACTTC CASSPGDLAGGETQYF
. . TRBJ2-4 TRBV5-4 TGTGCCAGCAGCTCCCCAGGTGGACCTATAGCCAAAAACATTCAGTACTTC CASSSPGGPIAKNIQYF
. . TRBJ1-2 TRBV27 TGTGCCAGCAGCCCGTCCGGGACCCCATATGGCTACACCTTC CASSPSGTPYGYTF
. . TRBJ2-2 TRBV7-9 TGTGCCAGCAGCTTTGGGGCAGGGGTCAAAGCGAACACCGGGGAGCTGTTTTTT CASSFGAGVKANTGELFF
. . TRBJ1-2 TRBV7-6 TGTGCCAGCAGCTTAGTTCGGGGCGGCGGCTATGGCTACACCTTC CASSLVRGGGYGYTF
. . TRBJ1-3 TRBV6-5 TGTGCCAGCAGTTACTCGAGACAGACTGGAAACACCATATATTTT CASSYSRQTGNTIYF